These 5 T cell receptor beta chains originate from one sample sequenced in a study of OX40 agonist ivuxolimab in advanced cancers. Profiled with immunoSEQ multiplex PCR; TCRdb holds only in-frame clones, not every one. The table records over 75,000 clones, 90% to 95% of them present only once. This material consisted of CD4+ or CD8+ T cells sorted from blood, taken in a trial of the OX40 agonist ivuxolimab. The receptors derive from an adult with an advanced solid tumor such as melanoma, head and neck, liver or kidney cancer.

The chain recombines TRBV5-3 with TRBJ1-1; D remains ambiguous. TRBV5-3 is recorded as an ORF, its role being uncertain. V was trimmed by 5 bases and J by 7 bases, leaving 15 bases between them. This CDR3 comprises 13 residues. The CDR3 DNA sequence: TGTGCCAGAAGTCGCCAGTTATTTGATGAAGCTTTCTTT. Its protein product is CARSRQLFDEAFF.

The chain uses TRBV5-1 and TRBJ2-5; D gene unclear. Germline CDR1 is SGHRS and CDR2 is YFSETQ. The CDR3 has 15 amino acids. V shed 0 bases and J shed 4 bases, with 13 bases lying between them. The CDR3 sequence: CASSLAMKGGETQYF. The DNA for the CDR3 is TGCGCCAGCAGCTTGGCCATGAAGGGCGGAGAGACCCAGTACTTC.

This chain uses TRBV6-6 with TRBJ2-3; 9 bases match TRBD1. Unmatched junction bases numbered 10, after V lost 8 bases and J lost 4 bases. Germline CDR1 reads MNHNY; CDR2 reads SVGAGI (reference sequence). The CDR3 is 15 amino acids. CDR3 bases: TGTGCCAGCCTGGGTACCGGGACAGGGCCAGATACGCAGTATTTT. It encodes CASLGTGTGPDTQYF.

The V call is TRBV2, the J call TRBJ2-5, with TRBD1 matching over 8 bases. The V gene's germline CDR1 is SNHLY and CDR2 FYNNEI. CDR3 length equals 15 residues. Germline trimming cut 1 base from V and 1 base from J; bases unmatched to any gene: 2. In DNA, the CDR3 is TGTGCCAGCAGTGAAGGGGACAGGATCCAAGAGACCCAGTACTTC. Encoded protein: CASSEGDRIQETQYF.

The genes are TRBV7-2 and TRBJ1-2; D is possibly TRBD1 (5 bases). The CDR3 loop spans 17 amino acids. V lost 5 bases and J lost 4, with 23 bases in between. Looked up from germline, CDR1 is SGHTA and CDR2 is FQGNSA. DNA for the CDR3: TGTGCCAGCAGCCCTAAAAACTCTTACGGGGGGGTCTATGGCTACACCTTC. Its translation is CASSPKNSYGGVYGYTF.